The TCR beta chain described here comes from a study of shared clonotypes between healthy human individuals. The DNA input per sorted-subset replicate PCR was about 190 ng, corresponding to tens of thousands of T cell genomes. Sequenced by immunoSEQ multiplex PCR; TCRdb stores in-frame clones only, minus some. This sample carries some 1 million clones, approximately 76% of them seen once, and the ten largest clones take about 1.5%. This CDR3 has 12 amino acids. Per the germline V gene, CDR1 is MNHNS and CDR2 is SASEGT. V gave up 7 bases and J gave up 2 bases, with 8 bases separating them. The chain uses TRBV6-1 and TRBJ1-2, with D unresolved. This receptor was identified in a man in his late teens or twenties in good health. Sequencing used memory CD4+ T cells sorted from blood. Documented subset: CD45RA-negative fraction. CDR3 sequence reads: CASTGGNYGYTF. DNA of the CDR3: TGTGCCAGCACAGGAGGGAACTATGGCTACACCTTC.